The present TCR beta chain was sequenced within a study of pediatric ulcerative colitis. Up to 500,000 reads were sequenced per sample. This table comes from immunoSEQ multiplex PCR, and its TCRdb copy is limited to in-frame clones, with some not included. Of about 14,000 clones listed, over 80% are singletons. The CDR3 runs to 19 residues. Looked up from germline, CDR1 is SGHAT and CDR2 is FQNNGV. V shed 5 bases and J shed 3 bases, with 28 bases lying between them. Blood was drawn at the time of colonoscopy. Findings and limits, study-wide: A couple of rectal clonotypes were found only in ulcerative colitis patients, all of them. Repertoires came from total lymphocyte DNA, so rare subsets like regulatory T cells may be missed.

About this clone: The target antigen is unknown.

The chain has TRBV11-2 and TRBJ1-2; D gene ambiguous. Source material: blood. This TCR came from a boy between 5 and 17 years old with moderate ulcerative colitis. The CDR3 region has the DNA TGTGCCAGCAGCCCCGGTCTCCGACGTGTGACCTCCGGCGACTATGGCTACACCTTC. The encoded protein is CASSPGLRRVTSGDYGYTF.